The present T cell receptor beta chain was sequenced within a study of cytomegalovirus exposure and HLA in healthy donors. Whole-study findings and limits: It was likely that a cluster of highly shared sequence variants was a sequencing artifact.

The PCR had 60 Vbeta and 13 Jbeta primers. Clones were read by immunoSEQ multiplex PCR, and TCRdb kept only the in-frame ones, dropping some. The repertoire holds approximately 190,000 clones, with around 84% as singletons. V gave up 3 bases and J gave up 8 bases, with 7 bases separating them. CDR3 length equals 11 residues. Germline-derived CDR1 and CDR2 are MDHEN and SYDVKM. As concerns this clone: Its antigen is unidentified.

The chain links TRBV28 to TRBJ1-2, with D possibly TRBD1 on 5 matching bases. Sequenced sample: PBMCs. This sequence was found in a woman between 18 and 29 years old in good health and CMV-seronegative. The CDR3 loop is CASSFNRGYTF. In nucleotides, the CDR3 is TGTGCCAGCAGTTTCAACAGGGGCTACACCTTC.